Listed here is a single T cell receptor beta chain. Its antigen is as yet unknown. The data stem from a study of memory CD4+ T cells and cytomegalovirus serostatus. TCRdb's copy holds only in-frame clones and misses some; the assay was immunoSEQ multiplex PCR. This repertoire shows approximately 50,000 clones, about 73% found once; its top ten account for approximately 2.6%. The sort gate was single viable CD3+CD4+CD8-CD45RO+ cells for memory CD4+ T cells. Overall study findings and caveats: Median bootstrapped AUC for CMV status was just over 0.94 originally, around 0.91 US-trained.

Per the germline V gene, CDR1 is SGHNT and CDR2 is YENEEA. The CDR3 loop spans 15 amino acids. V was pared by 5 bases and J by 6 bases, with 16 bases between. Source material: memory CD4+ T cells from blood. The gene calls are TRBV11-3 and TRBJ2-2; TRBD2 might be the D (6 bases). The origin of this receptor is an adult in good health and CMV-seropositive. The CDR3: CASSLGGSAPGELFF. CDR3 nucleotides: TGTGCCAGCAGCCTTGGGGGGAGCGCGCCCGGGGAGCTGTTTTTT. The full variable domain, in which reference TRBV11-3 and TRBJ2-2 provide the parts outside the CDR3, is EAGVVQSPRYKIIEKKQPVAFWCNPISGHNTLYWYLQNLGQGPELLIRYENEEAVDDSQLPKDRFSAERLKGVDSTLKIQPAELGDSAVYLCASSLGGSAPGELFFGEGSRLTVL.